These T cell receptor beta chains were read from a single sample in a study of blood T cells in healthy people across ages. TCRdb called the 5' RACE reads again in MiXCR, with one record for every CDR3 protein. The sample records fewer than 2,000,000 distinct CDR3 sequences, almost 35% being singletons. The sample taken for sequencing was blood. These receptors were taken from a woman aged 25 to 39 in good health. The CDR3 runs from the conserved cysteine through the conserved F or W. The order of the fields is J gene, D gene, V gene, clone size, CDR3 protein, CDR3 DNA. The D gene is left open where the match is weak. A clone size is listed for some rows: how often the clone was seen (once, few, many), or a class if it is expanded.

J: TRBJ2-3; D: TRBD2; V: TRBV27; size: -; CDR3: CASKNLAGGVLSTDTQYF; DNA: TGTGCCAGCAAAAACCTAGCGGGGGGGGTACTCAGCACAGATACGCAGTATTTT
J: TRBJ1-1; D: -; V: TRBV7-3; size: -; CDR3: CASSLMVMNTEAFF; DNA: TGTGCCAGCAGCTTAATGGTAATGAACACTGAAGCTTTCTTT
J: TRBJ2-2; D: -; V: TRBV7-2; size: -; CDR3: CASSEMGGGYGELFF; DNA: TGTGCCAGCAGTGAGATGGGTGGAGGCTACGGGGAGCTGTTTTTT
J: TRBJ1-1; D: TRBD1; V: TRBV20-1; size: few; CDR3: CSDLPGQASTEAFF; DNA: TGCAGTGACTTACCGGGACAGGCTAGCACTGAAGCTTTCTTT
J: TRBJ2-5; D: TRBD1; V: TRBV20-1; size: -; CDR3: CSAHRGQGKGETQYF; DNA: TGCAGTGCTCATAGGGGACAGGGAAAGGGAGAGACCCAGTACTTC
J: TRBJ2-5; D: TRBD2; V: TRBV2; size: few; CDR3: CASTGLARETQYF; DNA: TGTGCCAGCACCGGACTAGCCCGAGAGACCCAGTACTTC
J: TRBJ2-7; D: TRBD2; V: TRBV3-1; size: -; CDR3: CASSHSTSGYEQYF; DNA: TGTGCCAGCAGCCACTCGACTAGCGGGTACGAGCAGTACTTC
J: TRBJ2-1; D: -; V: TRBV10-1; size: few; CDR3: CASSESTPANEQFF; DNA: TGCGCCAGCAGTGAGTCGACCCCAGCGAATGAGCAGTTCTTC
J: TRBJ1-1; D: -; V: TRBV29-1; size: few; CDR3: CSVPGLWGTEAFF; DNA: TGCAGCGTTCCGGGACTCTGGGGCACTGAAGCTTTCTTT
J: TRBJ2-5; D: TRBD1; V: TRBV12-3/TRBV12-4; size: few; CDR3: CASSLFSGGAETQYF; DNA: TGTGCCAGCAGTTTATTTTCAGGGGGCGCAGAGACCCAGTACTTC
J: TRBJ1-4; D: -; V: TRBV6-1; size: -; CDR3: CASSEAPGAMTREKLFF; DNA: TGTGCCAGCAGTGAAGCCCCGGGGGCAATGACTCGTGAAAAACTGTTTTTT
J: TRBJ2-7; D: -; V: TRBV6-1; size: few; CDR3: CASSEPFPGSYEQYF; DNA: TGTGCCAGCAGCGAACCCTTTCCGGGCTCTTACGAGCAGTACTTC
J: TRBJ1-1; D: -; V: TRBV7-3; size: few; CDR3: CASSSLSGAVPKAFF; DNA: TGTGCCAGCAGCTCTCTCAGTGGAGCAGTGCCGAAGGCTTTCTTT
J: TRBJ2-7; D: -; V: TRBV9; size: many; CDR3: CASTTGRRERFYEQYF; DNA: TGTGCCAGCACCACCGGACGGAGGGAGAGGTTCTACGAGCAGTACTTC
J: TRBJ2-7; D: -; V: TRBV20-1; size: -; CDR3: CSVGSSRGYEQYF; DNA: TGCAGTGTAGGCTCGAGTAGGGGCTACGAGCAGTACTTC
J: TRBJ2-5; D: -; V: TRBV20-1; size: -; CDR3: CSASFWREKFSEQYF; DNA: TGCAGTGCTAGTTTTTGGCGTGAGAAATTTAGTGAGCAGTACTTC
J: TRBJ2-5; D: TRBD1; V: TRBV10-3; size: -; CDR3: CAIGTGIQETQYF; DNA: TGTGCCATCGGGACAGGGATTCAAGAGACCCAGTACTTC
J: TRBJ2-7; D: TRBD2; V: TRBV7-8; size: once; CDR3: CASSLAGGFSGSSYEQYF; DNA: TGTGCCAGCAGCTTGGCGGGGGGCTTTAGCGGGAGCTCCTACGAGCAGTACTTC
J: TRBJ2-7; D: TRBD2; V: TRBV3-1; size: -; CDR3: CASVGAGEIQYF; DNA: TGTGCTTCTGTGGGAGCGGGAGAGATCCAGTACTTC
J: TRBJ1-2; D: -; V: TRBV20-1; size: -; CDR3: CSAHGTNYGYTF; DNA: TGCAGTGCCCACGGGACAAACTATGGCTACACCTTC
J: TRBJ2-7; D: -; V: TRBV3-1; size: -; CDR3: CASSRGRLGLPRSSYEQYF; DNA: TGTGCCAGCAGCCGGGGGCGACTAGGCCTTCCAAGAAGCTCCTACGAGCAGTACTTC
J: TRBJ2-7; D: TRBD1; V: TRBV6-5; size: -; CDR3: CASSKGQSSYEQYF; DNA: TGTGCCAGCAGCAAGGGACAGAGCTCCTACGAGCAGTACTTC
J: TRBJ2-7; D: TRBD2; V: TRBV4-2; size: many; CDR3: CASSLGVMTSDNEQYF; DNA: TGTGCCAGCAGCCTGGGGGTGATGACTAGCGACAACGAGCAGTACTTC
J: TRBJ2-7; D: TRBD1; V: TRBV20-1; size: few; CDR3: CSAIRQGYEQYF; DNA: TGCAGTGCTATCCGACAGGGCTACGAGCAGTACTTC
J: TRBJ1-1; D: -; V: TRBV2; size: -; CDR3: CASSPIPGTGNTEAFF; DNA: TGTGCCAGCAGTCCCATCCCCGGGACGGGGAACACTGAAGCTTTCTTT
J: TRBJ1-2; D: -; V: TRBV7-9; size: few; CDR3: CASSLLPQGGYTF; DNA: TGTGCCAGCAGCTTACTCCCCCAGGGGGGCTACACCTTC
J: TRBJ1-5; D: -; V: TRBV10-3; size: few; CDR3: CAIRGGEGQPQHF; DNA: TGTGCCATCAGGGGGGGCGAAGGTCAGCCCCAGCATTTT